This TCR beta chain originates from a study of T cell repertoires in cytomegalovirus infection (dated by TCRdb to the late 2010s). Regarding the research as a whole: Alongside well-studied HLA-B-restricted epitopes, the peptide stimulations were aimed at recently identified HLA-C-restricted CMV epitopes, whose presentation resists viral immunomodulation. Donor HLA type was relevant to the analysis, because carriage of CMV infection together with the matching HLA type was indicated by public TCR beta signatures.

With respect to this clonotype: The target of this receptor is not known. The record has no base qualities; no much larger clone is one base away.

Results and caveats for the whole study, not just this receptor: In both this cohort and an independent cohort of a few hundred donors, the cumulative frequency of public TCR beta family members distinguished carriers of CMV infection plus the relevant HLA type. The ex vivo response was dominated by HLA-C-restricted CMV-specific TCR beta clonotypes, which also provided the single most frequent clonotype in two of eight donors.

Interpreted using the paper, the treatment or condition label stands for: in vitro stimulation with specific CMV peptide epitopes to enrich CMV-specific T cells. V gives up 5 bases and J gives up 2 bases, and the segment between their germline ends measures 11 bases. The CDR3 covers 14 residues, taking in both the cysteine and the phenylalanine. Kept here is only the CDR3 DNA, which spans 42 bases and is read in frame from base 1. CDR1 LGHNA and CDR2 YNFKEQ were looked up in the germline V gene. These reads were obtained on an Illumina HiSeq 1500. TCRdb handled the public reads itself, with Q25 trimming in fastp and clone calling in MiXCR, and kept productive beta chains. Identical CDR3 proteins give one entry, which carries the most common genes and DNA. A total of 680,000 or so distinct CDR3 sequences appear in this sample, roughly 30% of them only once. Jointly, the top ten make up 18% of the sample.

The source material was cultured PBMCs, sampled from culture after CMV antigen stimulation. The rearrangement joined TRBV4-2 to TRBJ2-3; no confident D gene assignment can be made. This clonotype was obtained from a human donor in good health (CMV status not recorded). Some clones in this sample may be carry-over from other donors' samples. The DNA sequence follows: TGTGCCAGCAGCTACGACTCCTTCACAGATACGCAGTATTTT. It is translated as CASSYDSFTDTQYF.